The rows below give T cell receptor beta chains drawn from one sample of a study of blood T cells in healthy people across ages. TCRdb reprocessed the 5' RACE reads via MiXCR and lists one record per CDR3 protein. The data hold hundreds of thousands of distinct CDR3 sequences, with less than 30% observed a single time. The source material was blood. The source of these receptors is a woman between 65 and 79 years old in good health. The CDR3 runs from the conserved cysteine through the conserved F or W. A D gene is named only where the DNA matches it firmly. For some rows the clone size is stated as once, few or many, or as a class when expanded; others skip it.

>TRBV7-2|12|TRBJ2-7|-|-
CASSARGGEQYF
TGTGCCAGCAGCGCTAGAGGGGGCGAGCAGTACTTC
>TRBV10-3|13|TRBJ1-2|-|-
CAISDLIEDGYTF
TGTGCCATCAGTGACCTAATTGAGGATGGCTACACCTTC
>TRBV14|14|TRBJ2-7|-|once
CASSQDMGRREQYF
TGTGCCAGCAGCCAAGATATGGGCAGAAGGGAGCAGTACTTC
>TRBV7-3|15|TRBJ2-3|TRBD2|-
CASSLTSGRTDTQYF
TGTGCCAGCAGCCTGACTAGCGGGAGGACAGATACGCAGTATTTT
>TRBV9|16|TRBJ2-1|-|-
CASSPPQGLAYNERFF
TGTGCCAGCAGCCCACCCCAGGGGTTGGCCTACAATGAGCGGTTCTTC
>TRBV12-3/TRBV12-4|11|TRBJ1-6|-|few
CASSLDSPLHF
TGTGCCAGCAGTTTGGATTCACCCCTCCACTTT
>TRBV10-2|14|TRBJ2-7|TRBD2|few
CASSAASGPYEQYF
TGCGCCAGCAGTGCGGCTAGCGGTCCCTACGAGCAGTACTTC
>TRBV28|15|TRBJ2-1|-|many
CASISPSLAGNEQFF
TGTGCCAGCATTTCCCCCAGCCTAGCCGGCAATGAGCAGTTCTTC
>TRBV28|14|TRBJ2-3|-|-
CASSSVPRTDTQYF
TGTGCCAGCAGTTCAGTTCCCCGCACAGATACGCAGTATTTT
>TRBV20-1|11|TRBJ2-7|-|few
CSAKTSYEQYF
TGCAGTGCAAAGACTAGCTACGAGCAGTACTTC
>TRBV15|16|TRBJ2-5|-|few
CATSRGRGILEETQYF
TGTGCCACCAGCAGAGGGAGGGGGATATTAGAAGAGACCCAGTACTTC